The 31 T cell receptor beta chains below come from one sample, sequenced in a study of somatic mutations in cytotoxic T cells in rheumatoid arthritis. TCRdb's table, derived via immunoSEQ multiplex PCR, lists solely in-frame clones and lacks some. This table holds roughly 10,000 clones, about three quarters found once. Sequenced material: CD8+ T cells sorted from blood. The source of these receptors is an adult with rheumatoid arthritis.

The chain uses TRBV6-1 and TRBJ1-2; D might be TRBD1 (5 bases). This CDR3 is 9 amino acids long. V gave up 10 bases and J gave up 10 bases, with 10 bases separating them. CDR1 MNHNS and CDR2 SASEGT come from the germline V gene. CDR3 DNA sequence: TGTGCCACGATCGGACACTACACCTTC. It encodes CATIGHYTF.

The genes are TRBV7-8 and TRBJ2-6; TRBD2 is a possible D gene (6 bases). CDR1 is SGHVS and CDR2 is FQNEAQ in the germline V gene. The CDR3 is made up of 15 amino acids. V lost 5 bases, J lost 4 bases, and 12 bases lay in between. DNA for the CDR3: TGTGCCAGCAGCCAATCCGCGGGGGGGGCCAACGTCCTGACTTTC. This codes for CASSQSAGGANVLTF.

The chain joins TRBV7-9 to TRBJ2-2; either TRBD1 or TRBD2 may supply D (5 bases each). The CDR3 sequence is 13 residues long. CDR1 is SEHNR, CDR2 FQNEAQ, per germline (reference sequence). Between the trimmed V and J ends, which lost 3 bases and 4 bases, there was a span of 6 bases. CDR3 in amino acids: CASSFGGTGELFF. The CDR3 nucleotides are TGTGCCAGCAGCTTTGGGGGCACCGGGGAGCTGTTTTTT.

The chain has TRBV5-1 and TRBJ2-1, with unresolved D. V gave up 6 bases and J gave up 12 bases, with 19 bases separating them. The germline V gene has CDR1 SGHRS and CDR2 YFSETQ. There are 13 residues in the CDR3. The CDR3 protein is CASNQESGFTQFF. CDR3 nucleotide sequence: TGCGCCAGCAACCAGGAGAGTGGTTTTACGCAGTTCTTC.

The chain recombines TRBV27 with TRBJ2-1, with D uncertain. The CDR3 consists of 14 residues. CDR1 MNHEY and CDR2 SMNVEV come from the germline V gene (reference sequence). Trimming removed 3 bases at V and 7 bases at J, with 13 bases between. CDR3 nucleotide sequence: TGTGCCAGCAGTTTTGGGTCCGGAACTAATGAGCAGTTCTTC. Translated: CASSFGSGTNEQFF.

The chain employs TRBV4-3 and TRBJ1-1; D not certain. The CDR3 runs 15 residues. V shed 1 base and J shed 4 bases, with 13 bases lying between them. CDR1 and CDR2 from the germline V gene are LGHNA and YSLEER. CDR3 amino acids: CASSQALDGTTEAFF. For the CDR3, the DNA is TGCGCCAGCAGCCAAGCCCTCGACGGTACCACTGAAGCTTTCTTT.

The CDR3 coding sequence is TGTGCCAGCAGCCCCCGCCCCCCCGGAAACTATGGCTACACCTTC. It specifies CASSPRPPGNYGYTF. J is TRBJ1-2 and V is TRBV7-8; no clear D. Trimming pared 5 bases from V and 2 bases from J, leaving 15 bases between. This CDR3 region has 15 residues. Germline assignment: CDR1 SGHVS and CDR2 FQNEAQ.

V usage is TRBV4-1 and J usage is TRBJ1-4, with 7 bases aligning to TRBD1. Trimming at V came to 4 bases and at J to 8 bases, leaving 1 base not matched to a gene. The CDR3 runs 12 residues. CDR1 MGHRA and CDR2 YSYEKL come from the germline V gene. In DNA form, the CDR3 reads TGCGCCAGCAGCCCGGGACAGGAAAAACTGTTTTTT. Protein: CASSPGQEKLFF.

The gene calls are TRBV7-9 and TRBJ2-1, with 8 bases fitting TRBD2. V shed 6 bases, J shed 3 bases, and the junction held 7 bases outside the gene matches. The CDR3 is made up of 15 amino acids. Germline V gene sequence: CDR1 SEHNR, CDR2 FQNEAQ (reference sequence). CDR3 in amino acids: CASSQSGSDYNEQFF. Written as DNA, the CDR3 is TGTGCCAGCAGTCAAAGCGGGAGTGACTACAATGAGCAGTTCTTC. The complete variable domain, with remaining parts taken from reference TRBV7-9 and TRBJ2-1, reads DTGVSQNPRHKITKRGQNVTFRCDPISEHNRLYWYRQTLGQGPEFLTYFQNEAQLEKSRLLSDRFSAERPKGSFSTLEIQRTEQGDSAMYLCASSQSGSDYNEQFFGPGTRLTVL.

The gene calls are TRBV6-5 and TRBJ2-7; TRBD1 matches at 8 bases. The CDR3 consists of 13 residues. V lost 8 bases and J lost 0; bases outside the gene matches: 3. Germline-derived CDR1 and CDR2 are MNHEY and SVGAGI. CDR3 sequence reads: CASGQGYSYEQYF. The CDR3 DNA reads TGTGCCAGCGGACAGGGCTACTCCTACGAGCAGTACTTC.

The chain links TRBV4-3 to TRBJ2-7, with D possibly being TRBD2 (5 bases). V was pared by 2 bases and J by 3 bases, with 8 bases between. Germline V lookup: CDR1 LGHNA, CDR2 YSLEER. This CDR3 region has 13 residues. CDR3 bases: TGCGCCAGCAGCCAAACCGACTACTACGAGCAGTACTTC. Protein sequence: CASSQTDYYEQYF.

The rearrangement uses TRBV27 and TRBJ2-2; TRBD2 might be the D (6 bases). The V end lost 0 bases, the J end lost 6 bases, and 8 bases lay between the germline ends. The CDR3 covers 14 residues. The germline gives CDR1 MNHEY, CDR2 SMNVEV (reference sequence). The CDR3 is CASSLSGLSGELFF. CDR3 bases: TGTGCCAGCAGTTTATCGGGACTCTCCGGGGAGCTGTTTTTT.

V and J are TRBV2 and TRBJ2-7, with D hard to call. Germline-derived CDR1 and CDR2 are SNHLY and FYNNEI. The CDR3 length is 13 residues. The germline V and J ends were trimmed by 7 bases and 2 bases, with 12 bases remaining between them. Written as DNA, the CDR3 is TGTGCCAGCAACGAAGGATTTACCTACGAGCAGTACTTC. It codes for CASNEGFTYEQYF. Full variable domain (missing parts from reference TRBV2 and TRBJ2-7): EPEVTQTPSHQVTQMGQEVILRCVPISNHLYFYWYRQILGQKVEFLVSFYNNEISEKSEIFDDQFSVERPDGSNFTLKIRSTKLEDSAMYFCASNEGFTYEQYFGPGTRLTVT.

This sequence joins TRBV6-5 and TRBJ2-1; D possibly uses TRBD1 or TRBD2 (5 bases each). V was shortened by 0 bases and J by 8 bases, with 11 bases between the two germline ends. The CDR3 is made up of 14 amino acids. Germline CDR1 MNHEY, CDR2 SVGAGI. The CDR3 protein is CASSYSWGSDEQFF. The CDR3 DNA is TGTGCCAGCAGTTACTCGTGGGGGAGTGATGAGCAGTTCTTC.

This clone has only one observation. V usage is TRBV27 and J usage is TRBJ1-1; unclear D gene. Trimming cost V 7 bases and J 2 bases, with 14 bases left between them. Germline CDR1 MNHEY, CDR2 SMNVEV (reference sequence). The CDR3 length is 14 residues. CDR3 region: CASTPQEGNTEAFF. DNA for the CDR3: TGTGCCAGCACCCCCCAGGAGGGTAACACTGAAGCTTTCTTT.

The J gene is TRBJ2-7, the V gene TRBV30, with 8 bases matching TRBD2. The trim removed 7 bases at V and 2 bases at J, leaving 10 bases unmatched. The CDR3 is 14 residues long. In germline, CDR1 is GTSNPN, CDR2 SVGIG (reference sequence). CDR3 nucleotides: TGTGCCTACCAGAATCCGGGACTAGCCTACGAGCAGTACTTC. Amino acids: CAYQNPGLAYEQYF.

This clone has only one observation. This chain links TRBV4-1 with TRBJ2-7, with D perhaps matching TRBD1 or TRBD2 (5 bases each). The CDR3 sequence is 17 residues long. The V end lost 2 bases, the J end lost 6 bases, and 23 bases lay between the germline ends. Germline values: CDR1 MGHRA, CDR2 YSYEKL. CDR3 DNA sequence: TGCGCCAGCAGCCAATACCCGCCCTTCCGGGACCCATCCGAGCAGTACTTC. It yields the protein CASSQYPPFRDPSEQYF.

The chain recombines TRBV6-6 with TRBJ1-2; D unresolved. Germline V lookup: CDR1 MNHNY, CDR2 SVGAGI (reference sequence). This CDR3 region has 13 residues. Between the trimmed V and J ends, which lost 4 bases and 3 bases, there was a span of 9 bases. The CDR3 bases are TGTGCCAGCAGTTCCCAGGAAGACTATGGCTACACCTTC. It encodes CASSSQEDYGYTF.

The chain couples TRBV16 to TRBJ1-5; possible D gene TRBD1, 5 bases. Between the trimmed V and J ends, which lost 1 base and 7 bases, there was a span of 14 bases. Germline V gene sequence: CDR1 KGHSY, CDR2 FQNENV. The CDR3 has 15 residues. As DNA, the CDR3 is TGTGCCAGCAGCCAATACAGGCCCTACGGGCAGCCCCAGCATTTT. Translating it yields CASSQYRPYGQPQHF.

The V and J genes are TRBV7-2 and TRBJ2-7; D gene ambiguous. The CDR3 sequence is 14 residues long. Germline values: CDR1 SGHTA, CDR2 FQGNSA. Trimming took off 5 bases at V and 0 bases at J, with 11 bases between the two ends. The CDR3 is CASSPWSSSYEQYF. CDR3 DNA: TGTGCCAGCAGCCCTTGGAGCAGCTCCTACGAGCAGTACTTC.

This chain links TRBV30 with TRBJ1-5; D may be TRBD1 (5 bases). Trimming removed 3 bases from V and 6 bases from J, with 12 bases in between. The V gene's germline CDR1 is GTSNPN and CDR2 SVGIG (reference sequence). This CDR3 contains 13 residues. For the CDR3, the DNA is TGTGCCTGGAGCGGGACTGGCGGTCAGCCCCAGCATTTT. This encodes CAWSGTGGQPQHF. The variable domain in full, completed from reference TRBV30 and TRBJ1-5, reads SQTIHQWPATLVQPVGSPLSLECTVEGTSNPNLYWYRQAAGRGLQLLFYSVGIGQISSEVPQNLSASRPQDRQFILSSKKLLLSDSGFYLCAWSGTGGQPQHFGDGTRLSIL.

Here the CDR3 DNA reads TGTGCCAGCAGGGGGACTAGCGGGAGAAGGTACACCGGGGAGCTGTTTTTT. Translating gives CASRGTSGRRYTGELFF. The chain joins TRBV27 to TRBJ2-2, with TRBD2 matching over 14 bases. The germline CDR1 and CDR2 sequences are MNHEY and SMNVEV (reference sequence). There are 17 residues in the CDR3. The junction had 6 bases not matched to a gene; V was cut back by 6 bases and J by 3 bases.

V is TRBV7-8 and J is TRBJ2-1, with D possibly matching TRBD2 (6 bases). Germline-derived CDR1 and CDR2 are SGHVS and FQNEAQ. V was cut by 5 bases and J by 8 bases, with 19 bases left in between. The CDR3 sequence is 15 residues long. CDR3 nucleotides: TGTGCCAGCAGCCCTTCAAGCGGGCGGAGCGATGAGCAGTTCTTC. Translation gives CASSPSSGRSDEQFF.

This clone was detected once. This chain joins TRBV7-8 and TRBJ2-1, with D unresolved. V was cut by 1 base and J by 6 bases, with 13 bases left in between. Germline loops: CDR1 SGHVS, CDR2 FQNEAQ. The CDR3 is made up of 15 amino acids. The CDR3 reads CASSLGAADTNEQFF. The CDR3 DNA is TGTGCCAGCAGCTTAGGCGCGGCGGATACCAATGAGCAGTTCTTC.

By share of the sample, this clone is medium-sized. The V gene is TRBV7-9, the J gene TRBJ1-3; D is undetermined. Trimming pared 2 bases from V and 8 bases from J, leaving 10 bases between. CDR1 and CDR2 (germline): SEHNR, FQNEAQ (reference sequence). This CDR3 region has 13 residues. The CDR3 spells CASSLTSEYTIYF. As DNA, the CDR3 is TGTGCCAGCAGCTTAACTTCGGAATACACCATATATTTT.

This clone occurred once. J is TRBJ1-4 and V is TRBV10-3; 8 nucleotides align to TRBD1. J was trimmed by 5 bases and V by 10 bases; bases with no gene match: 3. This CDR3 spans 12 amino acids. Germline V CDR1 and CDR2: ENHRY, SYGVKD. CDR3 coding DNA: TGTGCCACTCGACAGGGGAATGAAAAACTGTTTTTT. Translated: CATRQGNEKLFF.

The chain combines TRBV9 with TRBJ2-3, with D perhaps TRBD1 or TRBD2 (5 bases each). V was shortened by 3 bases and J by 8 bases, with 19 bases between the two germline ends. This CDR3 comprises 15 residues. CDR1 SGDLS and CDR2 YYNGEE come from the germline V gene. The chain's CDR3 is CASSGPGTRSPTQYF. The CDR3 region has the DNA TGTGCCAGCAGCGGACCCGGGACCCGTAGTCCTACGCAGTATTTT.

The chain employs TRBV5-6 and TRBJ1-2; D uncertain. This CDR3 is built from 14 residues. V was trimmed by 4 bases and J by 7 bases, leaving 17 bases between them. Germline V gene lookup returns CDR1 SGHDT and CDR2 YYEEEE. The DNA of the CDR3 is TGTGCCAGCAGCGAGGGCGCCCGGAGAGTTGGCTACACCTTC. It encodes CASSEGARRVGYTF.

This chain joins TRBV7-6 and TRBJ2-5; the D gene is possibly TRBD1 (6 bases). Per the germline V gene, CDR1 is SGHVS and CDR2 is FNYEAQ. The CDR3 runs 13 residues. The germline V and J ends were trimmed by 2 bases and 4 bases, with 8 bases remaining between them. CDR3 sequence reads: CASSLTGPETQYF. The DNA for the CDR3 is TGTGCCAGCAGCTTAACAGGGCCAGAGACCCAGTACTTC.

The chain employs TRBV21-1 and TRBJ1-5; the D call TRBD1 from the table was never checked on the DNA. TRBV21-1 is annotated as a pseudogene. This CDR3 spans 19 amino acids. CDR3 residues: CASSKGKRGTDLSNQPQHF. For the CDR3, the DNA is TGTGCCAGCAGCAAAGGAAAGAGGGGGACAGATCTGAGCAATCAGCCCCAGCATTTT.

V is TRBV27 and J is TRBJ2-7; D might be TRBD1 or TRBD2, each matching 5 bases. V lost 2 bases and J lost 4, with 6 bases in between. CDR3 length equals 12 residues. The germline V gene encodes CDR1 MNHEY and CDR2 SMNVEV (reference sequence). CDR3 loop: CASSLGGYEQYF. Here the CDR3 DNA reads TGTGCCAGCAGTTTAGGGGGATACGAGCAGTACTTC.